The 8 T cell receptor beta chains given below trace back to one sample, sequenced in a study of blood T cell repertoires in COVID-19. TCRdb keeps only in-frame clones here, not all; method: immunoSEQ multiplex PCR. The sample holds 110,000 or so clones, approximately 85% seen once. The specimen sequenced was peripheral blood. These receptors were obtained from a woman aged 55-69 years with COVID-19, enrolled during active disease.

This chain uses TRBV6-5 with TRBJ1-3; no definite D call. This CDR3 contains 13 residues. Germline values: CDR1 MNHEY, CDR2 SVGAGI. The ends were cut back, 8 bases at V and 0 bases at J, with 8 bases in the middle. CDR3 sequence reads: CASGEISGNTIYF. In nucleotides, the CDR3 is TGTGCCAGCGGAGAAATCTCTGGAAACACCATATATTTT.

J is TRBJ2-3 and V is TRBV7-9; 8 nucleotides match TRBD2. The germline gives CDR1 SEHNR, CDR2 FQNEAQ (reference sequence). This CDR3 has 18 amino acids. V dropped 5 bases and J dropped 0; count of bases not matched to a gene: 13. In DNA form, the CDR3 reads TGTGCCAGCAGCCGAAACAGCGGGGGCGTGAAAAGCACAGATACGCAGTATTTT. Translating it yields CASSRNSGGVKSTDTQYF.

V usage is TRBV3-1 (or the pseudogene TRBV3-2) and J usage is TRBJ2-2; D call uncertain. V shed 0 bases and J shed 6 bases, with 11 bases lying between them. The CDR3 loop spans 15 amino acids. Germline lookup yields CDR1 LGHDT and CDR2 YNNKEL (reference sequence). The CDR3 DNA reads as TGTGCCAGCAGCCAAGAAACTACTCTCCCCGGGGAGCTGTTTTTT. This translates into CASSQETTLPGELFF.

This clone was counted only a few times. This chain uses TRBV6-5 with TRBJ1-1, with D unresolved. CDR3 size: 15 residues. From germline, CDR1 is MNHEY and CDR2 SVGAGI. The ends were cut back, 0 bases at V and 2 bases at J, with 10 bases in the middle. The CDR3 is CASSYSAALNTEAFF. Written as DNA, the CDR3 is TGTGCCAGCAGTTACTCGGCTGCATTAAACACTGAAGCTTTCTTT.

Details on this clone: Other DNA sequences within the sample encode an identical CDR3. The CDR3 nucleotides are TGTGCCAGCAGCCAACAAGGACAGGGAGGTGAAAAACTGTTTTTT. The encoded protein is CASSQQGQGGEKLFF. The rearrangement links TRBV4-2 to TRBJ1-4; 8 bases fit TRBD1. The V gene end was trimmed by 2 bases and the J gene end by 7 bases; junction bases not matched to a gene: 6. This CDR3 region has 15 residues. Germline lookup yields CDR1 LGHNA and CDR2 YNFKEQ.

CDR3 loop: CASSEGGWRNEQFF. As DNA, the CDR3 is TGTGCCAGCAGTGAGGGGGGGTGGCGGAATGAGCAGTTCTTC. The rearrangement joins TRBV6-4 to TRBJ2-1; 7 bases align to TRBD2. CDR1 is MRHNA and CDR2 is SNTAGT in the germline V gene. Trimming cost V 3 bases and J 7 bases; bases outside gene matches: 6. This CDR3 is 14 amino acids long.

The rearrangement links TRBV6-5 to TRBJ1-4; 9 positions match TRBD1. The CDR3 contains 15 residues. V gave up 6 bases and J gave up 8 bases; unmatched junction bases: 10. Germline V gene sequence: CDR1 MNHEY, CDR2 SVGAGI. The CDR3 here is CASSRETGGGEKLFF. CDR3 nucleotide sequence: TGTGCCAGCAGCCGTGAGACAGGGGGAGGCGAAAAACTGTTTTTT.

The gene calls are TRBV4-1 and TRBJ2-2, with D maybe TRBD2 (5 bases). Germline lookup yields CDR1 MGHRA and CDR2 YSYEKL. The CDR3 has 17 amino acids. The V end lost 0 bases, the J end lost 0 bases, and 11 bases lay between the germline ends. The CDR3 DNA reads as TGCGCCAGCAGCCAAGATACGGGGTTCGCGAACACCGGGGAGCTGTTTTTT. It specifies CASSQDTGFANTGELFF.